This T cell receptor beta chain was captured in a study of OX40 agonist ivuxolimab in advanced cancers. About the research overall: All patients had ivuxolimab intravenously every 2 weeks at 0.01 to 10 mg/kg.

V lost 1 base to trimming and J lost 9 bases, with 4 bases between them. Germline values: CDR1 LNHNV, CDR2 YYDKDF (reference sequence). The CDR3 is 12 residues long. Measured with immunoSEQ multiplex PCR; TCRdb has only the in-frame clones, and not every one. The repertoire holds 65,000 to 100,000 clones, with almost 90% as singletons. The sample in question was CD4+ or CD8+ T cells sorted from blood, obtained in a trial of the OX40 agonist ivuxolimab. The chain joins TRBV15 to TRBJ1-6; D call uncertain. The TCR sequence derives from an adult with an advanced solid tumor such as melanoma, head and neck, liver or kidney cancer. The DNA for the CDR3 is TGTGCCACCAGCAGAGTTGCTTCACCCCTCCACTTT. Encoded protein: CATSRVASPLHF.